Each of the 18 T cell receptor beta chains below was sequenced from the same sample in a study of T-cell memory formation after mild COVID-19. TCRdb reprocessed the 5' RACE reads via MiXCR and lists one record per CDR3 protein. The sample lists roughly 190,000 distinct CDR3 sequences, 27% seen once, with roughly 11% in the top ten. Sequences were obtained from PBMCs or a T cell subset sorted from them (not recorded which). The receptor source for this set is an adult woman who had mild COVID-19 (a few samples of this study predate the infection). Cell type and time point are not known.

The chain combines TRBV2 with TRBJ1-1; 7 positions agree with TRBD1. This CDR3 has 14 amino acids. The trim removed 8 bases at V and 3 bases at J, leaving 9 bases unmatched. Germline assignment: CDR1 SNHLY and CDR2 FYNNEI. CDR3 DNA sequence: TGTGCCAGCCAACAACGGGACAGTGACACTGAAGCTTTCTTT. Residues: CASQQRDSDTEAFF. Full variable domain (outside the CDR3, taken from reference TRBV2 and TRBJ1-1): EPEVTQTPSHQVTQMGQEVILRCVPISNHLYFYWYRQILGQKVEFLVSFYNNEISEKSEIFDDQFSVERPDGSNFTLKIRSTKLEDSAMYFCASQQRDSDTEAFFGQGTRLTVV.

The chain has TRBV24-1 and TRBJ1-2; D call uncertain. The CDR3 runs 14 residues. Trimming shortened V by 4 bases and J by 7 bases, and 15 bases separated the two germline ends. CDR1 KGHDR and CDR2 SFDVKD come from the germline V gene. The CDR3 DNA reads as TGTGCCACCAGTGACCAATATGGACTCGGTGGCTACACCTTC. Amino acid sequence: CATSDQYGLGGYTF.

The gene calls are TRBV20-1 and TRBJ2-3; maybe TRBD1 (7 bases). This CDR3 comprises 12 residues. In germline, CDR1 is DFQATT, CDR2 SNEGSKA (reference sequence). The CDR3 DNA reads TGCAGCGGGGGACAGAACACAGATACGCAGTATTTT. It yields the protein CSGGQNTDTQYF.

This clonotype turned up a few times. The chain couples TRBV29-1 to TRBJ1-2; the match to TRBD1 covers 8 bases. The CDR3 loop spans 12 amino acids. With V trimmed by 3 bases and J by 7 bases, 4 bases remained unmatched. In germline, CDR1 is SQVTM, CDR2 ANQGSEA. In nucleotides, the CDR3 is TGCAGCGTTGAGGACAGGGTATCTGGCTACACCTTC. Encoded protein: CSVEDRVSGYTF.

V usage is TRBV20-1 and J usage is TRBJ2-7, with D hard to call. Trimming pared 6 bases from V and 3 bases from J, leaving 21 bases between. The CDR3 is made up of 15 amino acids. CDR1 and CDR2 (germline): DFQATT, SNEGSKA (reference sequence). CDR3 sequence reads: CSARPPSASIYEQYF. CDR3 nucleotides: TGCAGTGCAAGGCCCCCAAGCGCGTCCATCTACGAGCAGTACTTC.

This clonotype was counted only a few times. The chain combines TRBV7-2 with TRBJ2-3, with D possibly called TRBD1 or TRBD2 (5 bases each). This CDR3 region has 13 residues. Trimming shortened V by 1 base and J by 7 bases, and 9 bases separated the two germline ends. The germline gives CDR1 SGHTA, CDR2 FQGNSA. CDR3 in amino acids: CASSLGDQYTQYF. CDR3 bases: TGTGCCAGCAGCTTAGGGGACCAGTATACGCAGTATTTT.

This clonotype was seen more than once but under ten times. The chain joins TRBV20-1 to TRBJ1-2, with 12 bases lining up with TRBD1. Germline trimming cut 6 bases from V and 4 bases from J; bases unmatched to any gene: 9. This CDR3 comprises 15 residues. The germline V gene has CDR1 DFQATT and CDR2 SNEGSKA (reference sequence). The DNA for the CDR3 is TGCAGTGCAAACCGGGGACAGGGGGCGAGCTATGGCTACACCTTC. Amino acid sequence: CSANRGQGASYGYTF.

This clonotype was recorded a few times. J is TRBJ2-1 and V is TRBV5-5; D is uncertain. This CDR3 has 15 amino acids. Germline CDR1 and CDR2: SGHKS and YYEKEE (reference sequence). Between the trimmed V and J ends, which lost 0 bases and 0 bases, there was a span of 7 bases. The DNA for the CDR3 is TGTGCCAGCAGCTTGGATGCGGCCTCCTACAATGAGCAGTTCTTC. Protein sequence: CASSLDAASYNEQFF.

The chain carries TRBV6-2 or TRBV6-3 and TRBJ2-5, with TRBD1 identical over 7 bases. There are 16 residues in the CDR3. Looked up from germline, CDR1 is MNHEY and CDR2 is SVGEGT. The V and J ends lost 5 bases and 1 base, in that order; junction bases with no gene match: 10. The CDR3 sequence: CASSATGTAPQETQYF. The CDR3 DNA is TGTGCCAGCAGTGCGACCGGGACAGCTCCCCAAGAGACCCAGTACTTC.

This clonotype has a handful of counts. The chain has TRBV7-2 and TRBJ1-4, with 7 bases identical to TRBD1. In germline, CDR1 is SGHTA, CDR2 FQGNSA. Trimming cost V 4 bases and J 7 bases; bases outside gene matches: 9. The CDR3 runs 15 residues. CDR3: CASSYVTGLGEKLFF. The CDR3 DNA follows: TGTGCCAGCAGCTACGTGACAGGGCTTGGTGAAAAACTGTTTTTT.

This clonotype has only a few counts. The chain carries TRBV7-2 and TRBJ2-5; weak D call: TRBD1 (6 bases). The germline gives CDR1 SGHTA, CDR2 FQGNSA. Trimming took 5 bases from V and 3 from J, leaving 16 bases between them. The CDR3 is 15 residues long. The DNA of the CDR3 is TGTGCCAGCAGCGATTTCCGGACAGCTGAAGAGACCCAGTACTTC. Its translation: CASSDFRTAEETQYF.

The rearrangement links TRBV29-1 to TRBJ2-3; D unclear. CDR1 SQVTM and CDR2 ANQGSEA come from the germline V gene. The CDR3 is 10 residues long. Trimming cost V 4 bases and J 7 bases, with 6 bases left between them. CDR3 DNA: TGCAGCGTTGCTCTTTATACGCAGTATTTT. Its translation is CSVALYTQYF.

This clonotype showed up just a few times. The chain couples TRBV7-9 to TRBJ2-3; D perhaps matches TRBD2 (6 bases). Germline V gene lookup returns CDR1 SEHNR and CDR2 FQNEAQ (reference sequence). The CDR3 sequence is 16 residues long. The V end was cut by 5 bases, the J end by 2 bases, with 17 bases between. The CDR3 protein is CASSPTTRGPTDTQYF. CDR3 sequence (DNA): TGTGCCAGCAGCCCCACTACGCGGGGTCCCACAGATACGCAGTATTTT.

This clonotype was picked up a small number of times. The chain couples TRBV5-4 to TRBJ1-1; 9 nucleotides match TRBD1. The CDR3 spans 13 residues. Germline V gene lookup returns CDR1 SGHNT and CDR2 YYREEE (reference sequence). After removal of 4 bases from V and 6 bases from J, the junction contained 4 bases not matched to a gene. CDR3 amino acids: CASSRTGVAEAFF. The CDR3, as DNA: TGTGCCAGCAGCAGGACAGGGGTGGCTGAAGCTTTCTTT.

The CDR3 reads CSVSQGAGETQYF. CDR3 DNA: TGCAGCGTATCCCAGGGGGCGGGGGAGACCCAGTACTTC. The chain employs TRBV29-1 and TRBJ2-5, with 8 bases identical to TRBD1. Germline values: CDR1 SQVTM, CDR2 ANQGSEA. This CDR3 comprises 13 residues. Trimming took 6 bases from V and 5 from J; bases not matched to a gene: 8.

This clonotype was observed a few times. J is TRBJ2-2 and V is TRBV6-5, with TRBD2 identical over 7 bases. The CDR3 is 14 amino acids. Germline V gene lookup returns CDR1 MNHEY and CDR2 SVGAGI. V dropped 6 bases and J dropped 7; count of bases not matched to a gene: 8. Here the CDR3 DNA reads TGTGCCAGCAGATCGACTAGCCCCATCGGGGAGCTGTTTTTT. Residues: CASRSTSPIGELFF.

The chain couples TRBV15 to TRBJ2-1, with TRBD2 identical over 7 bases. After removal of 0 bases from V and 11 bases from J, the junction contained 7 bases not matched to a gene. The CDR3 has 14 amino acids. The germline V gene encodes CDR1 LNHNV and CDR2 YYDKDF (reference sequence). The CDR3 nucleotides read TGTGCCACCAGCAGAGATGGGCGAGCGGGGAAGCAGTTCTTC. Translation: CATSRDGRAGKQFF.

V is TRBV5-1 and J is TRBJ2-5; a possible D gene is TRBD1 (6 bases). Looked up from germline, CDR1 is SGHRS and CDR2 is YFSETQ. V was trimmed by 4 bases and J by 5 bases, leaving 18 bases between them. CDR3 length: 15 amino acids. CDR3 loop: CASSPGTLLGETQYF. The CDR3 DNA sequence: TGCGCCAGCAGCCCCGGGACACTCCTCGGGGAGACCCAGTACTTC.